The present entry profiles one TCR beta chain with its context. Mismatch with germline at one junction end may stem from a read error. The data were taken from a study of T cell responses to AZD1222 COVID-19 vaccine. The repertoire was sequenced with immunoSEQ multiplex PCR; TCRdb's copy has only in-frame clones and lacks some. In the table there are 160,000 or so clones, about 92% of which are singletons. The sample consisted of peripheral blood, taken 28 days after the second AZD1222 dose. The receptor was derived from an adult who received the AZD1222 COVID-19 vaccine.

CDR3 in DNA: TGTGCCAGCAGTATGGACAGGACCCTGTGGAGCACTGAAGCTTTCTTT. Translation gives CASSMDRTLWSTEAFF. The chain employs TRBV19 and TRBJ1-1, with 7 bases aligning to TRBD1. The CDR3 is 16 amino acids. CDR1 is LNHDA, CDR2 SQIVND, per germline (reference sequence).